This TCR beta chain is from a study of blood T cells in healthy people across ages. Notes on the study in general: Estimates of total diversity, which came from one million sequenced T cells, were considered to be underestimates. Since the PBMCs were unsorted, naive and antigen-experienced cells could not be conclusively compared.

Through a sample-barcoded 5' primer and a J-beta primer mix, a second PCR was run for roughly 6 to 12 cycles. Each cDNA molecule, via a template-switch adaptor with 12 random nucleotides, was tagged. TCRdb reprocessed the 5' RACE reads via MiXCR and lists one record per CDR3 protein. In the table there are some 800,000 distinct CDR3 sequences, under 45% of which are singletons. This clonotype came up a few times. Its specificity is unknown. V shed 4 bases and J 9 bases; nucleotides not matched to a gene: 7. Germline V gene sequence: CDR1 SGHRS, CDR2 YFSETQ. This CDR3 has 15 residues. With each sample, at least 5 micrograms of total RNA were extracted.

This rearrangement joins TRBV5-1 to TRBJ2-1; 13 nucleotides align to TRBD2. This receptor was identified in a man in his 60s in good health. The sequencing input was blood. CDR3 in amino acids: CASSGTSGGALEQFF. CDR3 DNA: TGCGCCAGCAGCGGAACTAGCGGGGGGGCTCTTGAGCAGTTCTTC.